Listed below are T cell receptor beta chains from one sample, sequenced in a study of human thymus T cells. Data came from immunoSEQ multiplex PCR; TCRdb stores just in-frame clones and leaves some out. The sample consists of about 60,000 clones, 90% to 95% of them appearing once. The sequencing sample was made of blood. The receptors originated from a boy under three years old with a congenital heart defect but otherwise immunologically healthy. Each CDR3 is given with its conserved first and last residue. The order of the fields is V gene, clone size, J gene, D gene, CDR3 DNA, CDR3 protein. D genes are given only for firm matches. Clone size is stated in some rows and not others, as once, few, many or a class when expanded.

>TRBV7-9|-|TRBJ2-7|TRBD2
TGTGCCAGCAGCTTAGGGGGCGGGAGGGCCGACGAGCAGTACTTC
CASSLGGGRADEQYF
>TRBV14|-|TRBJ1-2|-
TGTGCCAGCAGCCCCAGGGAAGGAGGTGGCTACACCTTC
CASSPREGGGYTF
>TRBV2|few|TRBJ1-2|-
TGTGCCAGCAGGAGTAACTATGGCTACACCTTC
CASRSNYGYTF
>TRBV5-4|-|TRBJ2-1|TRBD2
TGTGCCAGCAGCTTGGATCTAGCGGGGCACAATGAGCAGTTCTTC
CASSLDLAGHNEQFF
>TRBV11-3|-|TRBJ2-7|-
TGTGCCAGCGGGAACGGTGAGCAGTACTTC
CASGNGEQYF
>TRBV11-3|-|TRBJ1-1|-
TGTGCCAGCAGCTTAGAAGGTCGGAACACTGAAGCTTTCTTT
CASSLEGRNTEAFF
>TRBV2|once|TRBJ2-3|TRBD2
TGTGCCAGCAGTCAATTGGGGGGACTAGGGCATGCAGATACGCAGTATTTT
CASSQLGGLGHADTQYF
>TRBV12-2|-|TRBJ1-2|-
TGTGCAAGTCGCTTAGGGGGGCAGTCCTATGGCTACACCTTC
CASRLGGQSYGYTF
>TRBV2|-|TRBJ2-7|-
TGTGCCAGCATTCCTAAAGGGAACAACTACGAGCAGTACTTC
CASIPKGNNYEQYF
>TRBV7-8|-|TRBJ2-7|-
TGTGCCAGCAGCTTACGCAGTCTCTACGAGCAGTACTTC
CASSLRSLYEQYF
>TRBV19|-|TRBJ1-5|-
TGTGCCAGCCTGGGACGGTACAATCAGCCCCAGCATTTT
CASLGRYNQPQHF
>TRBV2|-|TRBJ2-7|TRBD2
TGTGCCAGCGGCCGGACTAGCGACGGATCGCCTTACGAGCAGTACTTC
CASGRTSDGSPYEQYF